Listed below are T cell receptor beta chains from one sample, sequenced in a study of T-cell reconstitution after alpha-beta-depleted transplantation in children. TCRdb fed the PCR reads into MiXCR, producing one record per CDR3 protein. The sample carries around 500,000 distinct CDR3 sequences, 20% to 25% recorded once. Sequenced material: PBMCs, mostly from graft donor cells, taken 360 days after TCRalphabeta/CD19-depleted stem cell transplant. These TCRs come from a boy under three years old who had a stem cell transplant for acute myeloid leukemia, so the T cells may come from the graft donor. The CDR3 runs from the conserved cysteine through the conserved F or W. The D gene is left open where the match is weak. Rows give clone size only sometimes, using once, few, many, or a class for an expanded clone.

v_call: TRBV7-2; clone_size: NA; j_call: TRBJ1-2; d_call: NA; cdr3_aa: CASSPGQRLHYTF; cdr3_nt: TGTGCCAGCAGCCCCGGACAGCGCCTTCACTACACCTTC
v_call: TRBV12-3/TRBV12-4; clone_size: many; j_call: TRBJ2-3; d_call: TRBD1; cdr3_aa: CASSPGQVTDTQYF; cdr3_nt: TGTGCCAGCAGCCCGGGACAGGTCACAGATACGCAGTATTTT
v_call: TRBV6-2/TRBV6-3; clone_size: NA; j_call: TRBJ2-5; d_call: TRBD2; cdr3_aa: CASSPLISGAAEETQYF; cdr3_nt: TGTGCCAGCAGTCCCCTAATTAGCGGGGCGGCCGAAGAGACCCAGTACTTC
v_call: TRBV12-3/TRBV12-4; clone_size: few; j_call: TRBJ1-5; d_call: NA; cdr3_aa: CASSLRADYSNQPQHF; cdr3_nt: TGTGCCAGCAGTTTACGGGCAGATTATAGCAATCAGCCCCAGCATTTT
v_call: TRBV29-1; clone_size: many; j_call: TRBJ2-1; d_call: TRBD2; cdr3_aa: CSVEVLAGNEQFF; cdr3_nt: TGCAGCGTTGAAGTCCTAGCGGGGAATGAGCAGTTCTTC
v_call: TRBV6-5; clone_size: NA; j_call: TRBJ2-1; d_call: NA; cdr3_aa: CASSYSRGRRYNEQFF; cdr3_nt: TGTGCCAGCAGTTACTCAAGAGGGAGAAGGTACAATGAGCAGTTCTTC
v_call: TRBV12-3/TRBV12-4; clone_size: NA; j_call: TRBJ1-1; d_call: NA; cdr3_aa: CASSRAAPSAEAFF; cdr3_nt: TGTGCCAGCAGTAGGGCAGCTCCATCCGCTGAAGCTTTCTTT
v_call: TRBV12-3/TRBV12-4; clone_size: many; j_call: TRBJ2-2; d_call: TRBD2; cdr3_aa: CASSFGRLADTGELFF; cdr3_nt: TGTGCCAGCAGTTTCGGAAGACTAGCGGACACCGGGGAGCTGTTTTTT
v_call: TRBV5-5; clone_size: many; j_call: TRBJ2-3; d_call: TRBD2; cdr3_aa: CASNSAGGLPDTQYF; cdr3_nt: TGTGCCAGCAACTCAGCGGGGGGGCTTCCAGATACGCAGTATTTT
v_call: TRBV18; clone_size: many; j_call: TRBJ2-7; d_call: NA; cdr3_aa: CASSPRQGLYF; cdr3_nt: TGTGCCAGCTCACCTAGACAGGGACTGTACTTC
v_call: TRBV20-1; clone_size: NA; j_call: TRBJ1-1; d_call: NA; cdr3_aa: CSAPLTTEAFF; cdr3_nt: TGCAGTGCTCCTCTTACCACTGAAGCTTTCTTT
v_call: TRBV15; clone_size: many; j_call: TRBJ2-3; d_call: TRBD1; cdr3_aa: CATSRPGTGERDTQYF; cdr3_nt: TGTGCCACCAGCAGACCCGGGACAGGGGAGAGGGATACGCAGTATTTT
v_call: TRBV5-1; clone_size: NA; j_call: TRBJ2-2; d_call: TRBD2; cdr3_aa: CASSTTGGPFGELFF; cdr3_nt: TGCGCCAGCAGCACAACGGGGGGGCCGTTCGGGGAGCTGTTTTTT
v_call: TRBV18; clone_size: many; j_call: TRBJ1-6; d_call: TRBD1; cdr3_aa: CASSPRRGVDSPLHF; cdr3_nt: TGTGCCAGCTCACCACGCAGGGGGGTAGATTCACCCCTCCACTTT
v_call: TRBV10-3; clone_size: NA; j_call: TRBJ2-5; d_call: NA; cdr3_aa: CAISERKGGDPKQETQYF; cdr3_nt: TGTGCCATCAGTGAAAGGAAAGGTGGGGATCCCAAGCAGGAGACCCAGTACTTC
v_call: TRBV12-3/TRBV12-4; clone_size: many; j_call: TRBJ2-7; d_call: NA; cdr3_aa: CASSLGPSYEQYF; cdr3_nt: TGTGCCAGCAGTTTGGGACCTTCCTACGAGCAGTACTTC
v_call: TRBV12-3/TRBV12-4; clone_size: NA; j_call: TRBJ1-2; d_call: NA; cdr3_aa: CASSFQGVPNGYTF; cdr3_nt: TGTGCCAGCAGTTTCCAAGGGGTTCCAAATGGCTACACCTTC
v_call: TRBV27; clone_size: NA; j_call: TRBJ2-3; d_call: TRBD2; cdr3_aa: CASSLSIPWLAGESTDTQYF; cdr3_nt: TGTGCCAGCAGTTTATCGATCCCGTGGCTAGCGGGGGAGAGCACAGATACGCAGTATTTT
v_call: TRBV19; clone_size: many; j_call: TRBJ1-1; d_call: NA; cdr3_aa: CASRDRDTEAFF; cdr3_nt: TGTGCCAGTAGGGATCGAGACACTGAAGCTTTCTTT
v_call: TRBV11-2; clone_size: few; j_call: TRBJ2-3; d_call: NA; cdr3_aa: CASSALTTDTQYF; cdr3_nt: TGTGCCAGCAGCGCGTTAACAACAGATACGCAGTATTTT
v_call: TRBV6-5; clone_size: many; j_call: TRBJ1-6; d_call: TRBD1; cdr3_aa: CASSLGTGVSPLHF; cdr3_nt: TGTGCCAGCAGCCTGGGGACAGGAGTTTCACCCCTCCACTTT
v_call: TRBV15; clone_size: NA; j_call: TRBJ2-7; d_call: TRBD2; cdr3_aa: CATSRAGTSSHEQYF; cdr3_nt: TGTGCCACCAGCAGAGCCGGGACTAGTTCCCACGAGCAGTACTTC
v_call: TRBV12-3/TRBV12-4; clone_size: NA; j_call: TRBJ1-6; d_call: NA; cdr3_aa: CASSLKGHPGALHF; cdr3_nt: TGTGCCAGCAGTTTAAAGGGTCACCCTGGGGCCCTCCACTTT
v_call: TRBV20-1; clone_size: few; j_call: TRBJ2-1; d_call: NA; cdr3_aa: CSASPAGSAYNEQFF; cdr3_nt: TGCAGTGCTTCTCCCGCCGGGTCCGCCTACAATGAGCAGTTCTTC
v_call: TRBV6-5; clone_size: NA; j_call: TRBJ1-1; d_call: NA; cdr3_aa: CASSYEGQTYTEAFF; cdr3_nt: TGTGCCAGCAGTTACGAGGGTCAGACCTACACTGAAGCTTTCTTT
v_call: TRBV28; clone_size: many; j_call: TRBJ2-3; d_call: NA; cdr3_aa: CASSLGVVDTQYF; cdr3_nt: TGTGCCAGCAGTTTAGGGGTTGTGGATACGCAGTATTTT
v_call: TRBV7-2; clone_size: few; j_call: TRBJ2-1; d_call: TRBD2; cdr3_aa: CASSLASGVDEQFF; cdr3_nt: TGTGCCAGCAGCTTAGCTAGCGGGGTCGATGAGCAGTTCTTC
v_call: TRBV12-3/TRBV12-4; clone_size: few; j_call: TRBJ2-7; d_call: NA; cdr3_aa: CASSALGTFRYF; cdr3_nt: TGTGCCAGCAGTGCCCTAGGTACATTTCGGTACTTC
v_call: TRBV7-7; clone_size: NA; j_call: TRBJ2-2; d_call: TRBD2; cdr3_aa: CASSPAPGLVPGELFF; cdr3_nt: TGTGCCAGCAGTCCCGCTCCGGGACTAGTACCCGGGGAGCTGTTTTTT
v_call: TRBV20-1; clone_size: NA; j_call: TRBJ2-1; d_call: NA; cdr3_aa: CSARDDGGRSFF; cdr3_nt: TGCAGTGCTAGAGATGATGGGGGGCGGTCGTTCTTC
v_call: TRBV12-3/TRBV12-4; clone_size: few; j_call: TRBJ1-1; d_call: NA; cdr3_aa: CASSLMKNTEAFF; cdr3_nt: TGTGCCAGCAGTTTAATGAAGAACACTGAAGCTTTCTTT
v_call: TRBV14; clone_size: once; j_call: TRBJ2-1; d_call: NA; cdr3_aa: CASSQDLTPPYNEQFF; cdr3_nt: TGTGCCAGCAGCCAAGATCTCACCCCCCCCTACAATGAGCAGTTCTTC
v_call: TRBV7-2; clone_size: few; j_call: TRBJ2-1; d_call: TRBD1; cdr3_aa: CASSFSRGQGYNEQFF; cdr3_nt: TGTGCCAGCAGCTTCTCCAGGGGACAGGGCTACAATGAGCAGTTCTTC
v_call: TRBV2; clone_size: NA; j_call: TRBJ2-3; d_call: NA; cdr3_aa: CASLDDPASQYF; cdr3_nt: TGTGCCAGCCTCGACGACCCAGCCTCCCAGTATTTT
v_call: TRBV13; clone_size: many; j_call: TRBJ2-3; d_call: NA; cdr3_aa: CASSSEWGDTQYF; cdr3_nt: TGTGCCAGCAGCTCAGAGTGGGGAGATACGCAGTATTTT
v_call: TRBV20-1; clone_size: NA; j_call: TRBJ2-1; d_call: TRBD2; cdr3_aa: CSATTSGAYSYNEQFF; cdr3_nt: TGCAGTGCTACGACTAGCGGGGCCTACTCCTACAATGAGCAGTTCTTC
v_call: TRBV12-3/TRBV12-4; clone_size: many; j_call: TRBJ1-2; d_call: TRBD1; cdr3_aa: CASSFAGQGWADGYTF; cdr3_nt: TGTGCCAGCAGTTTCGCGGGACAGGGGTGGGCGGATGGCTACACCTTC
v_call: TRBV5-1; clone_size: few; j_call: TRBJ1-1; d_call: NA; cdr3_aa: CASSLARDAEAFF; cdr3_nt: TGCGCCAGCAGCCTCGCTAGGGACGCTGAAGCTTTCTTT
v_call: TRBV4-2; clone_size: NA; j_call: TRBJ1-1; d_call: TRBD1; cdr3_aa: CASSQFALDRVASEAFF; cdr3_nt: TGTGCCAGCAGCCAATTCGCGTTAGACAGGGTTGCCTCCGAAGCTTTCTTT
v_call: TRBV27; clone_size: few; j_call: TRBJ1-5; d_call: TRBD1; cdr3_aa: CASSPGGVRQPQHF; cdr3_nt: TGTGCCAGCAGTCCAGGGGGCGTAAGACAGCCCCAGCATTTT
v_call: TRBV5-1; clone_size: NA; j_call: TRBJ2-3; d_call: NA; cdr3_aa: CASSLEQPFADTQYF; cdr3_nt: TGCGCCAGCAGCTTGGAACAGCCATTCGCAGATACGCAGTATTTT
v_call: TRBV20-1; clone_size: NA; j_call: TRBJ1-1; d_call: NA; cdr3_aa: CSATMDPNTEAFF; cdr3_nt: TGCAGTGCTACAATGGATCCGAACACTGAAGCTTTCTTT
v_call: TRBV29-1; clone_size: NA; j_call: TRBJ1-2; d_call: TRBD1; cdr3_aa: CSATSPDRGYGYTF; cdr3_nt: TGCAGCGCTACGTCCCCGGACAGGGGCTATGGCTACACCTTC
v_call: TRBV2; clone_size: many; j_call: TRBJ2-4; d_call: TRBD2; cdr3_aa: CASEPSGATKNIQYF; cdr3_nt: TGTGCCAGCGAACCGAGCGGGGCCACCAAAAACATTCAGTACTTC
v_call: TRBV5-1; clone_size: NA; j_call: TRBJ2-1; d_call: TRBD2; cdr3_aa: CASSLAGRLSYNEQFF; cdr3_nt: TGCGCCAGCAGCTTGGCCGGGAGGCTTTCCTACAATGAGCAGTTCTTC
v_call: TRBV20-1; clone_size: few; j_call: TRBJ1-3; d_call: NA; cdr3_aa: CSARAPEDGGNTIYF; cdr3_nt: TGCAGTGCTAGAGCCCCCGAGGACGGTGGAAACACCATATATTTT
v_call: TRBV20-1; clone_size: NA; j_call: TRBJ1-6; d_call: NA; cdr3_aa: CSARVPSNSPLHF; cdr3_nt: TGCAGTGCTAGAGTGCCCTCAAATTCACCCCTCCACTTT
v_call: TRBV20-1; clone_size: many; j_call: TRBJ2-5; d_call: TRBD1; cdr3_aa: CSARVTGAGETQYF; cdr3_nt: TGCAGTGCTAGAGTTACAGGGGCAGGGGAGACCCAGTACTTC
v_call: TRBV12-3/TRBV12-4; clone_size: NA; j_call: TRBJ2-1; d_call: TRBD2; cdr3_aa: CASRPPSGGYNEQFF; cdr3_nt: TGTGCCAGCAGACCACCTAGCGGGGGATACAATGAGCAGTTCTTC
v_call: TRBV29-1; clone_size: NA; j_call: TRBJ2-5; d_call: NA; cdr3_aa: CSVAGGTETQYF; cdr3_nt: TGCAGCGTTGCTGGGGGTACAGAGACCCAGTACTTC
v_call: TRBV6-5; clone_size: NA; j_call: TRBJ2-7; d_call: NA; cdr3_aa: CASSYSRGEGGEQYF; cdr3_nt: TGTGCCAGCAGTTACTCACGGGGTGAAGGGGGCGAGCAGTACTTC
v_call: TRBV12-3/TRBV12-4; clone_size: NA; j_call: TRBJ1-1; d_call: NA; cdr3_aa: CASSLEVLNAEAFF; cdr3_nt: TGTGCCAGCAGTTTGGAAGTCTTGAACGCTGAAGCTTTCTTT